This paragraph covers one T cell receptor (beta chain) sequence. Its antigen is not identified. Autoimmune disease history or systemic immunosuppression was exclusionary. This specimen belongs to a study of OX40 agonist ivuxolimab in advanced cancers. Turning to the study itself: Patients were treated with ivuxolimab, an agonistic anti-OX40 (CD134) antibody. Study-level findings and limits: Compared with others, partial responders at 0.1-3.0 mg/kg displayed clonal expansion among the lowest. Within 6 weeks, CD4+ and CD8+ blood T cells expanded clonally at 0.1 to 3.0 mg/kg.

V shed 7 bases, J shed 5 bases, and the junction held 3 bases outside the gene matches. Germline CDR1 and CDR2: LNHDA and SQIVND (reference sequence). The CDR3 extends over 12 amino acids. This table comes from immunoSEQ multiplex PCR, and its TCRdb copy is limited to in-frame clones, with some not included. The data show about 50,000 clones, over 80% seen once. This sample comprised CD4+ or CD8+ T cells sorted from blood, obtained in a trial of the OX40 agonist ivuxolimab. This receptor was taken from an adult with an advanced solid tumor such as melanoma, head and neck, liver or kidney cancer. The rearrangement uses TRBV19 and TRBJ2-7, with TRBD2 matching over 9 bases. CDR3 loop: CASTSSGNEQYF. Written as DNA, the CDR3 is TGTGCCAGTACCTCTAGCGGGAACGAGCAGTACTTC.